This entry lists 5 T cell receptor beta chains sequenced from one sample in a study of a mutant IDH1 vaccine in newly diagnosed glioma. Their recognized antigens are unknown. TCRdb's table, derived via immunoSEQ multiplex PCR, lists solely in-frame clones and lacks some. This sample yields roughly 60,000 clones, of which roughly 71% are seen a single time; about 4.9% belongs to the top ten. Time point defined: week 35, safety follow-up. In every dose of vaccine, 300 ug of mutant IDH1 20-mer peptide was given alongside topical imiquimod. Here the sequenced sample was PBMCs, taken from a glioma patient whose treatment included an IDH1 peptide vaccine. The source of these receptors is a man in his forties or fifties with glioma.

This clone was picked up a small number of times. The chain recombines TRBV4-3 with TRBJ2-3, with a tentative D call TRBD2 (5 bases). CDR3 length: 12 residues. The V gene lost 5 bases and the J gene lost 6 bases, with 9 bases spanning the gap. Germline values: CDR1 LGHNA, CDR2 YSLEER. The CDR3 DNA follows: TGCGCCAGCAGCGGCCGGAGGGATACGCAGTATTTT. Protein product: CASSGRRDTQYF.

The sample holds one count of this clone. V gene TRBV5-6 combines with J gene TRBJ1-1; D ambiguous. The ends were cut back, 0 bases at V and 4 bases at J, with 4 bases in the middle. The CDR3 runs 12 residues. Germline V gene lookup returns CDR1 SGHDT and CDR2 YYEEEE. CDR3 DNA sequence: TGTGCCAGCAGCTTGGGCCGCACTGAAGCTTTCTTT. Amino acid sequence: CASSLGRTEAFF.

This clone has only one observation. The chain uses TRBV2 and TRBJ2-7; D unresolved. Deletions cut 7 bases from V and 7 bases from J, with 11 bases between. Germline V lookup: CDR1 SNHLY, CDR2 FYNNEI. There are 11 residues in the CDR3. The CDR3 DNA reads TGTGCCAGCACTTACGGTGGGGAGCAGTACTTC. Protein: CASTYGGEQYF.

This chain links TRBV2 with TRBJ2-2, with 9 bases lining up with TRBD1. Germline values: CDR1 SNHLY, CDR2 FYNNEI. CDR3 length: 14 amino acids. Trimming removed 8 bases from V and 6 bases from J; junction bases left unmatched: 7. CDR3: CASSQTGGSGELFF. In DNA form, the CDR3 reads TGTGCCAGCTCTCAAACAGGGGGCTCCGGGGAGCTGTTTTTT. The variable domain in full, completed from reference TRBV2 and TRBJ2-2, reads EPEVTQTPSHQVTQMGQEVILRCVPISNHLYFYWYRQILGQKVEFLVSFYNNEISEKSEIFDDQFSVERPDGSNFTLKIRSTKLEDSAMYFCASSQTGGSGELFFGEGSRLTVL.

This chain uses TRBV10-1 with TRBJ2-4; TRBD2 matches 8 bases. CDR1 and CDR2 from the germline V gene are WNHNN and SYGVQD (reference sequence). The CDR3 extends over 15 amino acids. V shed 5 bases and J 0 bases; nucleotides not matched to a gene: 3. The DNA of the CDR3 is TGCGCCAGCAGTTTTAGCGGGGTAGCCAAAAACATTCAGTACTTC. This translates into CASSFSGVAKNIQYF.